This TCR beta chain was sequenced for a study of blood T cells in healthy people across ages (dated by TCRdb to 2013 to 2016). With regard to the full study: Template switching captured roughly one uniquely barcoded TCR beta cDNA molecule per two T cells in model experiments. To avoid experimental bias, donors of different ages were randomly spread across the sequencing lanes. Age-related changes in TCR beta repertoire diversity were measured in the study by deep sequencing normalized with unique cDNA molecular identifiers. Donors were grouped into four age groups: young (average 16 years), middle-aged (39), aged (62) and long-lived (around 80). Using the same blood draw, the study looked at two additional independent replicas of 1 million unique cDNA reads for two donors, one aged 18 to 30 and the other aged 80 or older.

The roughly 37 donors, aged about 6 to 90 years, were systemically healthy Caucasian individuals from Russia. Each donor gave 9 to 10 milliliters of peripheral blood, collected into EDTA-treated Vacutainer tubes. Ficoll-Paque density-gradient centrifugation was used to isolate PBMCs, with at least 6 million obtained per sample. Total RNA was extracted from PBMCs with Trizol reagent, with at least 5.5 micrograms obtained per sample. The percentages of naive CD45RAhigh/CD27high T cells were determined by flow cytometry on a PBMC aliquot from every donor. The receptor library was made with 5' RACE. The reads were generated on an Illumina HiSeq 2500. A second PCR of about 7 to 12 cycles was run with a J-beta primer mix and a sample-barcoded 5' primer. A template-switch 5' adaptor carrying 12 random nucleotides introduced a unique molecular identifier onto each TCR beta cDNA molecule. Each sample yielded at least 3 million CDR3-containing paired-end reads. All of the RNA was converted into first-strand cDNA using the Mint cDNA synthesis kit, with a TRBC-specific oligonucleotide serving as the primer. Following uracil-DNA glycosylase treatment, all cDNA underwent a first 18-cycle PCR with the universal primers M1SS and BC2_uni_R. For the original study's pipeline: For normalization, 1 million high-quality reads, each with a distinct molecular identifier, were randomly selected from each sample. Reads with shared molecular identifiers were discarded instead of being binned into consensus sequences. MiTCR, with a Q25 quality threshold and the strictest error-elimination algorithm, was used for CDR3 identification, clonotype clustering and error correction. A nonparametric unseen species model using Euler transformation provided a lower-bound estimate of total TCR beta diversity. The public reads were run again by TCRdb, first through fastp at Q25 and then through MiXCR, and only productive beta chains were kept. Each entry merges the rows of one CDR3 protein and shows their most common DNA and genes. These V and J calls rely on TCRdb rather than the paper's analysis. This sample has hundreds of thousands of distinct CDR3 sequences in its table, and around 50% of those were observed once. The top ten clones comprise roughly 13% of the sample.

Overall results and qualifications from the work: Because profiling used bulk unsorted PBMCs, naive and antigen-experienced compartments could not be compared conclusively. Compared with the aged group, the long-lived group had more naive CD4+ T cells, fewer expanded clones and increased TCR diversity, a pattern suggesting age selection. Estimates of total diversity based on one million sequenced T cells were regarded as lower bounds and as underestimates. Donor CMV infection status was unknown, potentially confounding age-related changes in expanded clonotypes. A strong correlation was found between observed TCR beta diversity and the percentage of naive T cells measured by flow cytometry. Observed TCR beta diversity per million T cells fell roughly linearly with age, and a significant reduction was already apparent by age approximately 41.

On this clonotype: Its antigen is currently not known. The record has no base qualities; no much larger clone is one base away.

The CDR3 goes from the cysteine to the phenylalanine over 12 residues. The retained sequence is limited to the CDR3, 36 bases, with the frame set at the first base. From the germline V gene, CDR1 is SGHRS and CDR2 is YFSETQ. V lost 3 bases and J lost 11 bases; the stretch between them is 14 bases long. What was sequenced was blood. This TCR was sampled from a woman older than 75 in good health. Here the chain combines TRBV5-1 and TRBJ2-5; the D gene lacks a confident call. This receptor has the CDR3 CASSWDGREQYF. The bases read TGCGCCAGCAGCTGGGATGGGCGAGAGCAGTACTTC.